Presented here are 27 T cell receptor beta chains from one specimen sequenced in a study of blood T cell repertoires in COVID-19. Profiling relied on immunoSEQ multiplex PCR, and the TCRdb table lists in-frame clones only, not all of them. The table has about 170,000 clones, about 91% seen once; the top ten hold around 0.77%. The source material was PBMCs or T cells enriched from blood (not recorded which). The source is a woman between 18 and 29 years old who had recovered from COVID-19.

The J gene is TRBJ1-1, the V gene TRBV30; D call uncertain. The CDR3 spans 13 residues. CDR1 is GTSNPN, CDR2 SVGIG, per germline (reference sequence). Trimming pared 3 bases from V and 6 bases from J, leaving 14 bases between. Here the CDR3 reads CAWRAAGGPEAFF. CDR3 DNA: TGTGCCTGGAGGGCCGCGGGAGGGCCTGAAGCTTTCTTT.

The chain employs TRBV30 and TRBJ1-1, with 7 bases fitting TRBD1. The ends lost 3 bases at V and 6 bases at J; junction bases unmatched: 7. The CDR3 spans 13 residues. CDR1 and CDR2 (germline): GTSNPN, SVGIG (reference sequence). The CDR3 region is CAWRATGTSEAFF. DNA for the CDR3: TGTGCCTGGAGGGCGACAGGGACCTCTGAAGCTTTCTTT.

This clone was recorded only once. The chain has TRBV4-1 and TRBJ2-1; 7 bases agree with TRBD1. J was trimmed by 4 bases and V by 3 bases; bases with no gene match: 0. Germline CDR1 and CDR2: MGHRA and YSYEKL. This CDR3 spans 13 amino acids. The CDR3 coding sequence is TGCGCCAGCAGCCAGGGACAGTACAATGAGCAGTTCTTC. It is translated as CASSQGQYNEQFF.

This clone was seen only once. The chain carries TRBV25-1 and TRBJ1-1, with D possibly TRBD1 on 5 matching bases. Trimming took off 1 base at V and 7 bases at J, with 10 bases between the two ends. From germline, CDR1 is MGHDK and CDR2 SYGVNS. The CDR3 contains 13 residues. The DNA of the CDR3 is TGTGCCAGCAGTGAATTTGGACAAGATGAAGCTTTCTTT. Protein: CASSEFGQDEAFF.

The CDR3 sequence is CASSRRPGVPTEGEQYF. The CDR3, as DNA: TGTGCCAGCAGCCGACGCCCTGGGGTCCCGACCGAGGGTGAGCAGTACTTC. The chain joins TRBV28 to TRBJ2-7; D perhaps matches TRBD2 (5 bases). Germline V gene lookup returns CDR1 MDHEN and CDR2 SYDVKM. Between the trimmed V and J ends, which lost 6 bases and 7 bases, there was a span of 28 bases. This CDR3 has 17 residues.

The chain combines TRBV5-1 with TRBJ2-1, with D possibly being TRBD2 (7 bases). Germline-derived CDR1 and CDR2 are SGHRS and YFSETQ. The CDR3 consists of 20 residues. V shed 1 base and J shed 0 bases, with 23 bases lying between them. The CDR3 nucleotides are TGCGCCAGCAGCTTGCCCAGCGGGACAACCACCTTCAGCTCCTACAATGAGCAGTTCTTC. Translated: CASSLPSGTTTFSSYNEQFF.

J is TRBJ2-2 and V is TRBV7-9; the D is unclear. The ends were cut back, 5 bases at V and 3 bases at J, with 16 bases in the middle. This CDR3 spans 16 amino acids. Germline V lookup: CDR1 SEHNR, CDR2 FQNEAQ (reference sequence). DNA of the CDR3: TGTGCCAGCAGCGCGAGCCTCTTGCCCCACACCGGGGAGCTGTTTTTT. Protein sequence: CASSASLLPHTGELFF.

This sequence joins TRBV23-1 and TRBJ2-7; 7 bases match TRBD1. TRBV23-1 is annotated as an ORF whose role is uncertain. The CDR3 spans 15 residues. V gave up 8 bases and J gave up 1 base; unmatched junction bases: 11. This chain's CDR3 is CASYSPLGQSYEQYF. The CDR3 DNA follows: TGCGCCAGCTATTCCCCCTTGGGACAGTCCTACGAGCAGTACTTC.

The V and J genes are TRBV27 and TRBJ2-7; 10 nucleotides agree with TRBD1. The CDR3 has 14 amino acids. The trim removed 3 bases at V and 5 bases at J, leaving 4 bases unmatched. Germline V gene sequence: CDR1 MNHEY, CDR2 SMNVEV (reference sequence). The CDR3 region has the DNA TGTGCCAGCAGTTTCGGGACAGGGGTCCACGAGCAGTACTTC. This gives the protein CASSFGTGVHEQYF.

J is TRBJ1-5 and V is TRBV9; D gene ambiguous. Germline CDR1 is SGDLS and CDR2 is YYNGEE. The V end was cut by 3 bases, the J end by 1 base, with 11 bases between. The CDR3 length is 15 residues. The CDR3 bases are TGTGCCAGCAGCGAGGCAGGCGGGAGCAATCAGCCCCAGCATTTT. Translated: CASSEAGGSNQPQHF.

The V gene is TRBV6-5, the J gene TRBJ2-3, with 12 bases lining up with TRBD2. The CDR3 contains 16 residues. J was trimmed by 6 bases and V by 4 bases; bases with no gene match: 8. Germline loops: CDR1 MNHEY, CDR2 SVGAGI. Written as DNA, the CDR3 is TGTGCCAGCAGTTTGCGGCTAGCGGGAGGGCCGGATACGCAGTATTTT. This codes for CASSLRLAGGPDTQYF.

V gene TRBV28 combines with J gene TRBJ1-3; the D gene is possibly TRBD1 (5 bases). V lost 6 bases and J lost 6, with 18 bases in between. This CDR3 is built from 15 residues. Germline V gene data show CDR1 as MDHEN and CDR2 as SYDVKM. As DNA, the CDR3 is TGTGCCAGCAGCTCAATGGAACAGGCGTTAAACACCATATATTTT. Protein product: CASSSMEQALNTIYF.

The rearrangement joins TRBV7-8 to TRBJ2-2; D is unresolved. The CDR3 spans 12 residues. Trimming took 5 bases from V and 2 from J, leaving 3 bases between them. Germline V gene data show CDR1 as SGHVS and CDR2 as FQNEAQ. The CDR3: CASSLNTGELFF. The DNA for the CDR3 is TGTGCCAGCAGCCTAAACACCGGGGAGCTGTTTTTT.

V and J are TRBV4-1 and TRBJ1-5; a weak D match, TRBD1 (5 bases). The CDR3 extends over 14 amino acids. Looked up from germline, CDR1 is MGHRA and CDR2 is YSYEKL. Trimming removed 2 bases from V and 4 bases from J, with 9 bases in between. The CDR3 DNA follows: TGCGCCAGCAGCCAACCAGGGATTAATCAGCCCCAGCATTTT. As protein: CASSQPGINQPQHF.

The chain employs TRBV6-2 or TRBV6-3 and TRBJ2-7; 9 nucleotides align to TRBD2. Germline-derived CDR1 and CDR2 are MNHEY and SVGEGT. The V and J ends lost 0 bases and 0 bases, in that order; junction bases with no gene match: 3. This CDR3 region has 16 residues. CDR3 nucleotides: TGTGCCAGCAGTTACTCGGTAGCGGGAGTCTCCTACGAGCAGTACTTC. Its protein product is CASSYSVAGVSYEQYF.

This chain connects TRBV6-6 to TRBJ1-5, with TRBD1 as a possible D gene (5 bases). CDR1 MNHNY and CDR2 SVGAGI come from the germline V gene (reference sequence). This CDR3 contains 16 residues. V dropped 0 bases and J dropped 0 bases, with 9 bases sitting between them. CDR3 DNA sequence: TGTGCCAGCAGTTACTCGACAGTAGATAGCAATCAGCCCCAGCATTTT. Protein sequence: CASSYSTVDSNQPQHF.

This clone was counted a few times. This chain links TRBV29-1 with TRBJ2-5, with D perhaps matching TRBD1 (5 bases). The germline V gene encodes CDR1 SQVTM and CDR2 ANQGSEA. There are 12 residues in the CDR3. DNA for the CDR3: TGCAGTGAACAGGATTTACAAGAGACCCAGTACTTC. Its translation: CSEQDLQETQYF.

V gene TRBV5-1 combines with J gene TRBJ1-3; no clear D. The ends were cut back, 4 bases at V and 2 bases at J, with 13 bases in the middle. Germline CDR1 reads SGHRS; CDR2 reads YFSETQ. CDR3 size: 15 residues. CDR3: CASSPVDNTGNTIYF. The CDR3 coding sequence is TGCGCCAGCAGCCCAGTCGATAATACTGGAAACACCATATATTTT.

The chain combines TRBV5-1 with TRBJ2-2; TRBD2 is a possible D gene (6 bases). V was clipped by 0 bases and J by 5 bases, with 14 bases between them. CDR1 is SGHRS, CDR2 YFSETQ, per germline. The CDR3 has 16 residues. For the CDR3, the DNA is TGCGCCAGCAGCTTGGCCGGGCAGGGAGGAACCGGGGAGCTGTTTTTT. Translated: CASSLAGQGGTGELFF.

The CDR3 bases are TGCGCCAGCAGCCCGGGACAGGACGGCACAGATACGCAGTATTTT. Amino acid sequence: CASSPGQDGTDTQYF. V is TRBV5-1 and J is TRBJ2-3, with TRBD1 matching 8 bases. This CDR3 is 15 amino acids long. CDR1 is SGHRS and CDR2 is YFSETQ in the germline V gene. V lost 4 bases and J lost 1; bases outside the gene matches: 5.

This clone has just one count. The rearrangement uses TRBV11-2 and TRBJ2-1; 9 nucleotides match TRBD2. CDR1 is SGHAT, CDR2 FQNNGV, per germline. CDR3 length equals 18 residues. J was trimmed by 7 bases and V by 5 bases; bases with no gene match: 18. CDR3 loop: CASSPRSSGAGGSNEQFF. CDR3 bases: TGTGCCAGCAGCCCCCGGTCATCAGGTGCGGGAGGGAGTAATGAGCAGTTCTTC.

J is TRBJ2-7 and V is TRBV28; 13 bases agree with TRBD2. V was pared by 6 bases and J by 2 bases, with 1 base of the junction left unmatched. Germline V CDR1 and CDR2: MDHEN, SYDVKM. CDR3 length equals 14 residues. The CDR3 loop is CASRGTSGTYEQYF. The CDR3 bases are TGTGCCAGCAGAGGGACTAGCGGGACCTACGAGCAGTACTTC.

The J gene is TRBJ2-1, the V gene TRBV15, with D unresolved. This CDR3 contains 18 residues. Germline V gives CDR1 LNHNV, CDR2 YYDKDF (reference sequence). V lost 5 bases and J 1 base, leaving 21 bases between the germline ends. CDR3 region: CATSPPILARSSYNEQFF. The CDR3, as DNA: TGTGCCACCAGCCCCCCGATTCTGGCACGGAGTTCCTACAATGAGCAGTTCTTC.

The chain joins TRBV18 to TRBJ2-1; TRBD2 agrees at 11 bases. The V gene end was trimmed by 3 bases and the J gene end by 5 bases; junction bases not matched to a gene: 6. The length of the CDR3 is 16 residues. Germline CDR1 KGHSH, CDR2 LQKENI. CDR3 amino acids: CASSPIAGGPNNEQFF. CDR3 sequence (DNA): TGTGCCAGCTCACCGATAGCGGGAGGGCCCAACAATGAGCAGTTCTTC.

The J gene is TRBJ2-7, the V gene TRBV7-8; D is perhaps TRBD2 (5 bases). CDR3 length: 16 amino acids. Germline V gene lookup returns CDR1 SGHVS and CDR2 FQNEAQ. Trimming removed 5 bases at V and 6 bases at J, with 23 bases between. The CDR3 DNA is TGTGCCAGCAGCCTCGAAGGACTGACAACTATGGGCGAGCAGTACTTC. Translating it yields CASSLEGLTTMGEQYF.

This clone was seen a single time. The rearrangement links TRBV5-6 to TRBJ1-2; no clear D. Germline V lookup: CDR1 SGHDT, CDR2 YYEEEE. This CDR3 has 14 residues. The germline V and J ends were trimmed by 0 bases and 5 bases, with 11 bases remaining between them. The CDR3 sequence: CASSLAGDQYGYTF. In DNA, the CDR3 is TGTGCCAGCAGCTTGGCCGGGGATCAATATGGCTACACCTTC.

V usage is TRBV28 and J usage is TRBJ2-7, with TRBD1 matching 9 bases. This CDR3 spans 14 amino acids. J gave up 7 bases and V 2 bases, and 6 bases lay outside the gene matches. Germline V gives CDR1 MDHEN, CDR2 SYDVKM. CDR3 in amino acids: CASSLAGQGPEQYF. For the CDR3, the DNA is TGTGCCAGCAGTTTAGCGGGACAGGGTCCAGAGCAGTACTTC.